This T cell receptor beta chain was sequenced for a study of graft-versus-host responses after intestinal transplantation. Study results and limitations: Investigators detected GvH clones in recipient marrow, with some emerging earlier in ileum or blood.

Trimming stripped 5 bases from V and 0 bases from J, with 16 bases between. Germline V lookup: CDR1 SGHAT, CDR2 FQNNGV. This CDR3 has 16 residues. This table comes from immunoSEQ multiplex PCR, and its TCRdb copy is limited to in-frame clones, with some not included. The repertoire holds about 93,000 clones, around 93% seen once, with approximately 0.5% in the top ten. As for this clone: Its specificity is not known.

Here the sequenced sample was unstimulated CD8+ T cells sorted from spleen or lymph node cells, taken before intestinal transplant. V usage is TRBV11-2 and J usage is TRBJ1-1; TRBD1 might be the D (6 bases). The TCR was taken from a human donor who received an intestinal transplant. The DNA of the CDR3 is TGTGCCAGCAGCGACCTACCCGACAGGCTGAACACTGAAGCTTTCTTT. This codes for CASSDLPDRLNTEAFF.